This section outlines one T cell receptor (beta chain) sequence together with its context. Its specificity is not known. The sample is drawn from a study of human T cells and chemical hapten exposure. Study observations and caveats: TCRs above 1 in 1000 frequency did not change with DPC sensitization.

The CDR3 is 14 amino acids. V dropped 6 bases and J dropped 6; count of bases not matched to a gene: 10. Germline V CDR1 and CDR2: SQVTM, ANQGSEA. TCRdb reanalysed the RACE reads using MiXCR and keeps one entry per CDR3 protein. The sample has approximately 73,000 distinct CDR3 sequences, under 13% seen once. Sample time point: patch test 1, 2 weeks after DPC sensitization. Treatment: therapeutic diphenylcyclopropenone sensitization with weekly scalp DPC. The chain combines TRBV29-1 with TRBJ1-5, with 8 bases that match TRBD1. The source material was whole blood, sampled in connection with sensitization to the hapten diphenylcyclopropenone (DPC). This TCR came from a woman between 45 and 60 years old with alopecia areata. Some clones in this sample may be carry-over from other donors' samples. In nucleotides, the CDR3 is TGCAGCGTGAGGGGGCAGGGGGCGAGTCAGCCCCAGCATTTT. Encoded protein: CSVRGQGASQPQHF.